This T cell receptor beta chain was profiled in a study of cytomegalovirus exposure and HLA in healthy donors. Study-wide findings and caveats: A later analysis linked more than 15,000 TCR beta sequences to HLA alleles at 0.05 false discovery rate.

Amplification used 60 Vbeta primers and 13 Jbeta primers. Using immunoSEQ multiplex PCR, the repertoire was profiled, and TCRdb retains in-frame clones only, with some absent. The profile shows about 250,000 clones, roughly 84% of them singletons. The V gene lost 3 bases and the J gene lost 2 bases, with 13 bases spanning the gap. This CDR3 has 15 amino acids. CDR1 and CDR2 (germline): KGHSH, LQKENI. The count of this clone is one. Its specificity is unknown. The TCR was taken from a girl under 10 years old in good health and CMV-seronegative. The chain recombines TRBV18 with TRBJ1-2; possibly TRBD1 for D (6 bases). Sequencing input: PBMCs. CDR3 in DNA: TGTGCCAGCTCACCCACCATTACAGGGAACTATGGCTACACCTTC. The encoded protein is CASSPTITGNYGYTF.